These 8 T cell receptor beta chains originate from one sample sequenced in a study of a mutant IDH1 vaccine in newly diagnosed glioma. Some clones are missing from TCRdb's copy, which holds only in-frame ones; the method was immunoSEQ multiplex PCR. In the table there are about 62,000 clones, 75% to 90% of which are singletons. Time point meaning: week 11, during vaccination. Vaccine doses each comprised 300 ug of mutant IDH1 20-mer peptide, with topical imiquimod. Their antigens are not known. The sample consisted of PBMCs, taken from a glioma patient whose treatment included an IDH1 peptide vaccine. The receptor set was obtained from a man aged 40-55 years with glioma.

This chain joins TRBV4-1 and TRBJ2-2, with 9 bases fitting TRBD1. J lost 7 bases, V lost 1 base, and 10 bases had no gene match. Germline loops: CDR1 MGHRA, CDR2 YSYEKL. The CDR3 extends over 17 amino acids. The CDR3 DNA sequence: TGCGCCAGCAGCCAAGCCCTCCCCAGACAGGGGGTCGGGGAGCTGTTTTTT. Translated: CASSQALPRQGVGELFF.

The gene calls are TRBV6-1 and TRBJ1-6, with D tentatively TRBD1 (5 bases). Trimming left V 2 bases short and J 13 bases short, with 12 bases between. This CDR3 region has 13 residues. Germline V gene data show CDR1 as MNHNS and CDR2 as SASEGT. CDR3 sequence reads: CASSEMTGGPLHF. CDR3 DNA sequence: TGTGCCAGCAGTGAAATGACCGGGGGTCCCCTCCACTTT.

The J gene is TRBJ2-2, the V gene TRBV11-3; D possibly uses TRBD1 or TRBD2 (6 bases each). V lost 1 base and J 7 bases, leaving 13 bases between the germline ends. Germline CDR1 and CDR2: SGHNT and YENEEA. This CDR3 is 15 amino acids long. The CDR3 DNA reads as TGTGCCAGCAGCTTAGTACGGGGGCCTGGCGGGGAGCTGTTTTTT. It is translated as CASSLVRGPGGELFF. The entire variable domain, with the rest obtained from reference TRBV11-3 and TRBJ2-2, is as follows: EAGVVQSPRYKIIEKKQPVAFWCNPISGHNTLYWYLQNLGQGPELLIRYENEEAVDDSQLPKDRFSAERLKGVDSTLKIQPAELGDSAVYLCASSLVRGPGGELFFGEGSRLTVL.

The chain couples TRBV4-2 to TRBJ1-1, with unresolved D. Germline assignment: CDR1 LGHNA and CDR2 YNFKEQ. The CDR3 has 14 amino acids. Trimming removed 0 bases at V and 0 bases at J, with 5 bases between. CDR3 nucleotide sequence: TGTGCCAGCAGCCAAGACAGAATGAACACTGAAGCTTTCTTT. This translates into CASSQDRMNTEAFF.

The V call is TRBV19, the J call TRBJ2-4, with D hard to call. With 7 bases removed from V and 11 bases from J, the gap between germline ends came to 24 bases. Looked up from germline, CDR1 is LNHDA and CDR2 is SQIVND (reference sequence). This CDR3 has 15 residues. As DNA, the CDR3 is TGTGCCAGTACCTTGGGCCAGGTCACGCCACGGGTTCAGTACTTC. Its translation: CASTLGQVTPRVQYF.

The genes are TRBV5-6 and TRBJ2-7; D is perhaps TRBD2 (6 bases). The V end lost 4 bases, the J end lost 4 bases, and 15 bases lay between the germline ends. This CDR3 spans 14 amino acids. Germline V gives CDR1 SGHDT, CDR2 YYEEEE. The CDR3: CASSHGPGGYEQYF. The CDR3 nucleotides read TGTGCCAGCAGCCACGGACCTGGGGGGTACGAGCAGTACTTC.

This chain connects TRBV9 to TRBJ2-5, with D uncertain. Trimming stripped 4 bases from V and 0 bases from J, with 7 bases between. This CDR3 is 13 amino acids long. Germline-derived CDR1 and CDR2 are SGDLS and YYNGEE. CDR3 in amino acids: CASSPRYQETQYF. Here the CDR3 DNA reads TGTGCCAGCAGCCCCCGCTACCAAGAGACCCAGTACTTC.

The chain joins TRBV7-7 to TRBJ2-3; TRBD2 aligns across 7 bases. Unmatched junction bases numbered 8, after V lost 2 bases and J lost 6 bases. CDR3 length equals 15 residues. The germline CDR1 and CDR2 sequences are SSHAT and FNYEAQ (reference sequence). CDR3 bases: TGTGCCAGCAGCTTAAGACTAGCCCGTTCGGATACGCAGTATTTT. This sequence encodes CASSLRLARSDTQYF.